These 20 T cell receptor beta chains were sequenced from one sample in a study of blood T cells in healthy people across ages. Primed by a sample-barcoded 5' primer and a J-beta primer mix, a second PCR proceeded for about 6 to 12 cycles. TCRdb re-called the 5' RACE reads through MiXCR, storing one row per CDR3 protein. The sample includes hundreds of thousands of distinct CDR3 sequences, just under 25% seen only once; the top ten take 9.4%. These data were also filed under a second study, of T cells of mothers and their children.

Material: blood. These receptors came from a boy between 5 and 17 years old in good health.

The gene calls are TRBV29-1 and TRBJ2-1; D not resolved. V was shortened by 2 bases and J by 4 bases, with 6 bases between the two germline ends. This CDR3 spans 12 amino acids. Germline assignment: CDR1 SQVTM and CDR2 ANQGSEA. The CDR3 DNA is TGCAGCGTTGAATCGGCTTACAATGAGCAGTTCTTC. Translating it yields CSVESAYNEQFF.

CDR3 amino acids: CASSFRDGNEKLFF. DNA of the CDR3: TGTGCCAGCAGCTTCCGGGACGGTAATGAAAAACTGTTTTTT. The V gene is TRBV7-9, the J gene TRBJ1-4; possibly TRBD1 for D (5 bases). Germline values: CDR1 SEHNR, CDR2 FQNEAQ (reference sequence). Trimming took 3 bases from V and 4 from J, leaving 9 bases between them. The CDR3 totals 14 residues.

The chain has TRBV20-1 and TRBJ2-1; the D gene could be TRBD1 or TRBD2 (5 bases each). The germline V gene has CDR1 DFQATT and CDR2 SNEGSKA (reference sequence). V lost 0 bases and J 8 bases, leaving 20 bases between the germline ends. CDR3 length: 16 residues. In nucleotides, the CDR3 is TGCAGTGCTAGAGATGAATTTGACCCGGGGACGGATGAGCAGTTCTTC. Translation: CSARDEFDPGTDEQFF.

This clonotype was seen only a few times. The rearrangement joins TRBV20-1 to TRBJ1-4; D gene ambiguous. V dropped 2 bases and J dropped 0 bases, with 10 bases sitting between them. Germline V CDR1 and CDR2: DFQATT, SNEGSKA (reference sequence). The CDR3 totals 15 residues. The CDR3 sequence is CSARPGRATNEKLFF. DNA of the CDR3: TGCAGTGCTAGACCCGGGAGAGCAACTAATGAAAAACTGTTTTTT.

The J gene is TRBJ2-5, the V gene TRBV20-1, with 9 nucleotides matching TRBD1. The end of the DNA fits TRBJ2-7 better, so the J call may be wrong. From germline, CDR1 is DFQATT and CDR2 SNEGSKA (reference sequence). The CDR3 is 15 amino acids. CDR3: CSAQEQGAKSYEQYF. The CDR3 DNA sequence: TGCAGTGCTCAGGAACAGGGGGCTAAATCCTACGAGCAGTACTTC.

V and J are TRBV27 and TRBJ2-5, with D perhaps matching TRBD2 (6 bases). V was clipped by 7 bases and J by 4 bases, with 13 bases between them. The CDR3 is 13 amino acids. Germline V gene data show CDR1 as MNHEY and CDR2 as SMNVEV (reference sequence). The CDR3 DNA reads as TGTGCCAGCATGGGGATCGGGGGAGAGACCCAGTACTTC. Translating it yields CASMGIGGETQYF.

The chain carries TRBV12-5 and TRBJ2-7, with a tentative D call TRBD2 (6 bases). The germline V gene encodes CDR1 LGHNT and CDR2 FRNRAP. This CDR3 contains 13 residues. V lost 6 bases and J lost 3, with 12 bases in between. The CDR3 region is CASGLGTRYEQYF. The CDR3 DNA reads TGTGCTAGTGGCCTAGGGACTCGCTACGAGCAGTACTTC.

The genes are TRBV29-1 and TRBJ2-4; maybe TRBD2 (6 bases). The ends were cut back, 6 bases at V and 0 bases at J, with 12 bases in the middle. Germline V gives CDR1 SQVTM, CDR2 ANQGSEA. The CDR3 loop spans 14 amino acids. CDR3 DNA sequence: TGCAGCGTCGAGCGGGTCCTAGCCAAAAACATTCAGTACTTC. Protein: CSVERVLAKNIQYF.

The CDR3, as DNA: TGCAGCGTTGAACGAAGGGACAGGGAGGCCTACGAGCAGTACTTC. It specifies CSVERRDREAYEQYF. The chain is built from TRBV29-1 and TRBJ2-7; TRBD1 matches at 9 bases. CDR1 and CDR2 (germline): SQVTM, ANQGSEA. The CDR3 runs 15 residues. V was pared by 2 bases and J by 2 bases, with 7 bases of the junction left unmatched.

The chain joins TRBV28 to TRBJ2-3, with 15 bases that match TRBD2. Germline V gives CDR1 MDHEN, CDR2 SYDVKM. CDR3 length: 19 residues. V shed 7 bases, J shed 4 bases, and the junction held 15 bases outside the gene matches. CDR3 DNA: TGTGCCAGCAAACTCGTAACAGGACTAGCGGGGGGGCGCGCAGATACGCAGTATTTT. This gives the protein CASKLVTGLAGGRADTQYF.

This clonotype occurred a few times. This sequence joins TRBV2 and TRBJ2-1; tentative D call: TRBD2 (5 bases). Trimming removed 5 bases at V and 8 bases at J, with 31 bases between. The CDR3 is 19 residues long. Per germline, CDR1 SNHLY and CDR2 FYNNEI. Here the CDR3 DNA reads TGTGCCAGCAGTTCGGGTGCTTACGATGCTCCTTCGGCGGGCGATGAGCAGTTCTTC. This sequence encodes CASSSGAYDAPSAGDEQFF.

A few counts support this clonotype. V and J are TRBV18 and TRBJ2-3; the D gene is possibly TRBD2 (6 bases). Germline loops: CDR1 KGHSH, CDR2 LQKENI. V lost 1 base and J 1 base, leaving 12 bases between the germline ends. The CDR3 runs to 16 residues. The CDR3 reads CASSPLTREGTDTQYF. The DNA of the CDR3 is TGTGCCAGCTCACCACTTACCAGGGAGGGCACAGATACGCAGTATTTT.

The CDR3 DNA follows: TGCGCCAGCAGGTTCATACCGGACAGGGGAGAGTACGAGCAGTACTTC. As protein: CASRFIPDRGEYEQYF. The chain uses TRBV5-1 and TRBJ2-7; 9 nucleotides agree with TRBD1. Germline loops: CDR1 SGHRS, CDR2 YFSETQ. CDR3 size: 16 residues. The V and J ends lost 5 bases and 4 bases, in that order; junction bases with no gene match: 13.

This clonotype occurred a few times. The CDR3 DNA is TGTGCCAGCAGCTTGCAGGCGGGGGGCGGGGAGACCCAGTACTTC. Translation gives CASSLQAGGGETQYF. This chain uses TRBV7-2 with TRBJ2-5, with 8 bases that match TRBD2. This CDR3 is built from 15 residues. V lost 3 bases, J lost 5 bases, and 8 bases stayed unmatched. Germline V gene sequence: CDR1 SGHTA, CDR2 FQGNSA.

This rearrangement joins TRBV20-1 to TRBJ1-2, with no clear D. V gave up 3 bases and J gave up 7 bases, with 12 bases separating them. The V gene's germline CDR1 is DFQATT and CDR2 SNEGSKA (reference sequence). The CDR3 runs 12 residues. The CDR3 nucleotides read TGCAGTGCTAGTGGTGTCCAGTTTGGCTACACCTTC. Translated, it gives CSASGVQFGYTF.

The chain combines TRBV16 with TRBJ1-1; unclear D gene. Germline CDR1 reads KGHSY; CDR2 reads FQNENV. Between the trimmed V and J ends, which lost 6 bases and 5 bases, there was a span of 19 bases. The CDR3 has 15 amino acids. The CDR3 reads CASRRNLGQYTEAFF. The CDR3 bases are TGTGCCAGCAGACGAAATCTTGGGCAGTATACTGAAGCTTTCTTT.

V gene TRBV4-1 combines with J gene TRBJ1-6; 11 positions match TRBD1. Germline trimming cut 1 base from V and 9 bases from J; bases unmatched to any gene: 2. The germline V gene encodes CDR1 MGHRA and CDR2 YSYEKL. The CDR3 has 15 residues. CDR3 residues: CASSQAGTGGSPLHF. DNA for the CDR3: TGCGCCAGCAGCCAAGCCGGGACAGGGGGTTCACCCCTCCACTTT.

This clonotype was found a few times. The conserved final phenylalanine or tryptophan is absent from the CDR3, which likely points to a read error. This chain links TRBV20-1 with TRBJ2-5; D uncertain. The DNA matches TRBJ2-7 better at its end, which makes the J call doubtful. Germline CDR1 is DFQATT and CDR2 is SNEGSKA (reference sequence). The CDR3 is made up of 13 amino acids. In nucleotides, the CDR3 is TGCAGTGCTAGAGATGATGACCCCTACGAGCAGTACCTC. Translated: CSARDDDPYEQYL.

This clonotype was counted only a few times. The J gene is TRBJ1-1, the V gene TRBV9; D remains unclear. Per the germline V gene, CDR1 is SGDLS and CDR2 is YYNGEE. The CDR3 consists of 13 residues. Trimming pared 4 bases from V and 4 bases from J, leaving 11 bases between. The CDR3 protein is CASSKTRSTEAFF. Here the CDR3 DNA reads TGTGCCAGCAGCAAAACCCGGAGCACTGAAGCTTTCTTT.

In its sample, this clonotype was seen a few times. J is TRBJ2-7 and V is TRBV10-3; 11 nucleotides line up with TRBD1. V was pared by 10 bases and J by 3 bases, with 8 bases of the junction left unmatched. Germline CDR1 reads ENHRY; CDR2 reads SYGVKD. This CDR3 is 14 amino acids long. The CDR3 DNA sequence: TGTGCCACCCTAACCGGGACAGGGGGCTACGAGCAGTACTTC. Residues: CATLTGTGGYEQYF.